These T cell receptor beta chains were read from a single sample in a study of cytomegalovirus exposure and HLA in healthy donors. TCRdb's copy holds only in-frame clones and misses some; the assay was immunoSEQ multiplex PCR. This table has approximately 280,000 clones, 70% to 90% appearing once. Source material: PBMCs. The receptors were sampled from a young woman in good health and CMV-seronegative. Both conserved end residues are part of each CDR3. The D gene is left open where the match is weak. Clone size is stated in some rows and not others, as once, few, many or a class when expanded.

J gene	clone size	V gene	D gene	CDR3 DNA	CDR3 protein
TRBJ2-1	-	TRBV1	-	TGCACCAGCAGCCCCCCAAGGCTGTCACTAGCGGGGGACTCCTACAATGAGCAGTTCTTC	CTSSPPRLSLAGDSYNEQFF
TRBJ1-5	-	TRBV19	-	TGTGCCAGTAGTATAGACCCCGGGGGTCGCAATCAGCCCCAGCATTTT	CASSIDPGGRNQPQHF
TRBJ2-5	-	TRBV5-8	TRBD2	TGTGCCAGCAGCTTGATGCTAGCGGGGTTTGAGACCCAGTACTTC	CASSLMLAGFETQYF
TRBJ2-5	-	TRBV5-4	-	TGTGCCAGCAGCTTGCCAGGGGCGGCAGAGACCCAGTACTTC	CASSLPGAAETQYF
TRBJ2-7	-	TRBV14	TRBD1	TGTGCCAGCAGCCAAGATCTGGGGAGGACAGGGGGACGAGGCGAGCAGTACTTC	CASSQDLGRTGGRGEQYF
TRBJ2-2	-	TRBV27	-	TGTGCCAGCAGTTTATCGGTCCTCGGTGTCGGGGAGCTGTTTTTT	CASSLSVLGVGELFF
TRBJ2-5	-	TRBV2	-	TGTGCCAGCAGTTCGGCGGGGAATCTGGAGACCCAGTACTTC	CASSSAGNLETQYF
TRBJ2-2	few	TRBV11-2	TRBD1	TGTGCCAGCCCCGACAGGGGGACCGGGGAGCTGTTTTTT	CASPDRGTGELFF
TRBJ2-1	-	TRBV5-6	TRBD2	TGTGCCAGCAGCTCGAAGAGCGGGGGCCCCTCCTACAATGAGCAGTTCTTC	CASSSKSGGPSYNEQFF
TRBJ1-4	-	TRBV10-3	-	TGTGCCGTGCGGGACGGTAATGAAAAACTGTTTTTT	CAVRDGNEKLFF
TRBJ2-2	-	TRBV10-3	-	TGTGCCATCAGTGAAGATGCAGACACCGGGGAGCTGTTTTTT	CAISEDADTGELFF
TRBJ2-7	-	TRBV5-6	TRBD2	TGTGCCAGCAGCTTGGAAACGGGACTAGGGGGCTACGAGCAGTACTTC	CASSLETGLGGYEQYF
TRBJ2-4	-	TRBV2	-	TGTGCCAGCAGTGGGCAGGGGAACATTCAGTACTTC	CASSGQGNIQYF
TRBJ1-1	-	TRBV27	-	TGTGCCAGCAGTTTATCCAGGGTGGACACTGAAGCTTTCTTT	CASSLSRVDTEAFF
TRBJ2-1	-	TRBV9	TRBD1	TGTGCCAGCAGCGTCGCCGGTGGACAGGGGGTTCAGAATGAGCAGTTCTTC	CASSVAGGQGVQNEQFF
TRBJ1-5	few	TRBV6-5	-	TGTGCCAGCAGTTACTCAGCGGCCAACAATCAGCCCCAGCATTTT	CASSYSAANNQPQHF
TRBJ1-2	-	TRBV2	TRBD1	TGTGCCGGGTCGGGCAGGGGGCATGGCTACACCTTC	CAGSGRGHGYTF
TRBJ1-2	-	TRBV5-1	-	TGCGCCAGCAACCCTGACAGTCTCTATGGCTACACCTTC	CASNPDSLYGYTF
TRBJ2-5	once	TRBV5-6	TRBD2	TGTGCCAGCAGCTTGGAAGAGTTAGCGGGGGGTTTCCGGGAGGAGACCCAGTACTTC	CASSLEELAGGFREETQYF
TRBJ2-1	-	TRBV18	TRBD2	TGTGCCAGCTCGCTTCAGCTAGCGGGGGGTCTCGATGAGCAGTTCTTC	CASSLQLAGGLDEQFF
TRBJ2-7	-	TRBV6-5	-	TGTGCCAGCAGTTACTCGTACGGGTCGGTTTACGAGCAGTACTTC	CASSYSYGSVYEQYF
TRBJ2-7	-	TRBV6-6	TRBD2	TGTGCCAGCAGTTACTCCAGGACTAGCGACGAGCAGTACTTC	CASSYSRTSDEQYF
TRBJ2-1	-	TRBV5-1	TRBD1	TGCGCCAGCAGCTTTGGGGGACAGACCTACAATGAGCAGTTCTTC	CASSFGGQTYNEQFF
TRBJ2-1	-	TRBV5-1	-	TGCGCCAGCAGCCCAATTCCGGAGGATGAGCAGTTCTTC	CASSPIPEDEQFF
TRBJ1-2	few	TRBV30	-	TGTGCCTGGAGTGAAGGGACTTGGGGGGGCTACACCTTC	CAWSEGTWGGYTF
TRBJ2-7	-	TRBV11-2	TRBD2	TGTGCCAGCAGCTCAACCTTTAGCGGGGACTCCTACGAGCAGTACTTC	CASSSTFSGDSYEQYF
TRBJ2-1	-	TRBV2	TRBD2	TGTGCCAGCAGTGGTGATTCTGGGACTAGCGGGGCCCATGAGCAGTTCTTC	CASSGDSGTSGAHEQFF
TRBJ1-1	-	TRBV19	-	TGTGCCAGTAGTATCGCAAACAGGGAAGCTGAAGCTTTCTTT	CASSIANREAEAFF
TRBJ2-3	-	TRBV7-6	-	TGTGCCAGCAGCTTATTGAGGGATACGCAGTATTTT	CASSLLRDTQYF
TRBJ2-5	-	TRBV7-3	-	TGTGCCAGCAGCTTAACCGGGGGTCAAGAGACCCAGTACTTC	CASSLTGGQETQYF
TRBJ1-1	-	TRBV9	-	TGTGCCAGCAGCGTAGCTGCAGAGAACACTGAAGCTTTCTTT	CASSVAAENTEAFF
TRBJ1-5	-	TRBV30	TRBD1	TGTGCCTGGAAAAACAGGGGGCGCGAGCAGCCCCAGCATTTT	CAWKNRGREQPQHF
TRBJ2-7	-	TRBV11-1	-	TGTGCCAGCAGCTTAGAACGCGGGCAAACCTACGAGCAGTACTTC	CASSLERGQTYEQYF